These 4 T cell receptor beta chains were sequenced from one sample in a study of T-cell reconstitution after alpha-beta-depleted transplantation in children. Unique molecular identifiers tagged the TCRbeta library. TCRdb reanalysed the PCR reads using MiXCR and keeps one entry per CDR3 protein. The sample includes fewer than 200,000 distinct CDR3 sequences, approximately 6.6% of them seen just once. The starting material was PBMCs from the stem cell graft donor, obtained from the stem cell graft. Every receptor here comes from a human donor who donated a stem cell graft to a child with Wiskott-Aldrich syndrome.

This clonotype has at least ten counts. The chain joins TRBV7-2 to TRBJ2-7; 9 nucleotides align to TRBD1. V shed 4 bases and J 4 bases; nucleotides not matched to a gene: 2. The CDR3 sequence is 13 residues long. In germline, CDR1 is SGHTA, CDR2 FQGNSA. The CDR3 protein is CASSWGQGYEQYF. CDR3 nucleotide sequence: TGTGCCAGCAGCTGGGGACAGGGATACGAGCAGTACTTC.

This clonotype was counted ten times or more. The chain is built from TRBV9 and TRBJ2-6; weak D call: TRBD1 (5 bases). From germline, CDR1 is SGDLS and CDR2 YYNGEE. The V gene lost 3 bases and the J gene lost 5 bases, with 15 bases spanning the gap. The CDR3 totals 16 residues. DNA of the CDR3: TGTGCCAGCAGCGAAGGTGATACAGGACGGGCCAACGTCCTGACTTTC. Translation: CASSEGDTGRANVLTF.

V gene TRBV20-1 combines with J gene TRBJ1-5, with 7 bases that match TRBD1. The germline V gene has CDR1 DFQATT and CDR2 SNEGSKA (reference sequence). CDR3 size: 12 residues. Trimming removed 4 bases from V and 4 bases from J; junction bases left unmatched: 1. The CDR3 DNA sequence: TGCAGTGCTACAGGGGGAAATCAGCCCCAGCATTTT. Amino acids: CSATGGNQPQHF.

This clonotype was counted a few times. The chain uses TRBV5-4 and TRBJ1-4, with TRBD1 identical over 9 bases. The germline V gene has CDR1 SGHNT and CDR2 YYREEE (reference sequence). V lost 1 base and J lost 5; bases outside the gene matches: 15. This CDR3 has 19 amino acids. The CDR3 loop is CASSLLTRGQGRSNEKLFF. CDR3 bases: TGTGCCAGCAGCTTGCTTACCCGCGGACAGGGGCGATCGAATGAAAAACTGTTTTTT. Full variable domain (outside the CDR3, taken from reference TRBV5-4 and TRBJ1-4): ETGVTQSPTHLIKTRGQQVTLRCSSQSGHNTVSWYQQALGQGPQFIFQYYREEENGRGNFPPRFSGLQFPNYSSELNVNALELDDSALYLCASSLLTRGQGRSNEKLFFGSGTQLSVL.